This T cell receptor (beta chain) was obtained from a study of T cell responses to AZD1222 COVID-19 vaccine. Study-level background: Pooling of second doses given at about 4 or about 12 weeks was done.

Germline lookup yields CDR1 DFQATT and CDR2 SNEGSKA (reference sequence). V lost 3 bases and J 7 bases, leaving 12 bases between the germline ends. CDR3 length: 13 amino acids. Regarding this clone: The target antigen is unknown.

Study findings and constraints: Clonal diversity may have been underestimated in mostly white British donors. Repertoires in all cases were sampled only once the peak T cell response had passed. Recipients of two AZD1222 doses showed rising Spike-specific TCR breadth and depth.

TCRdb keeps only in-frame clones here, not all; method: immunoSEQ multiplex PCR. The table includes about 160,000 clones, roughly nine tenths detected once. Sequenced here: peripheral blood, sampled on day 0 of AZD1222 vaccination. The clonotype comes from an adult in good health. The gene calls are TRBV20-1 and TRBJ1-4; D is uncertain. The CDR3 sequence is CSASKNEGEKLFF. In DNA form, the CDR3 reads TGCAGTGCTAGTAAGAACGAGGGTGAAAAACTGTTTTTT.